This T cell receptor beta chain derives from a study of cytomegalovirus exposure and HLA in healthy donors. Study summary: The early release's HLA-typed donors yielded about 85 million unique TCRs. Of the donors genotyped, 398 in all, over 80% fell in the Caucasian-associated ancestry cluster.

The PCR ran on 60 Vbeta and 13 Jbeta primers. TCRdb's copy holds only in-frame clones and misses some; the assay was immunoSEQ multiplex PCR. Here the sample spans 170,000 or so clones, 80% to 85% being singletons. Germline V lookup: CDR1 MGHDK, CDR2 SYGVNS. V lost 3 bases to trimming and J lost 7 bases; unmatched junction nucleotides: 10. The CDR3 consists of 16 residues. Notes on this clone: Its antigen is currently unknown.

Overall study results and limits: With DRB1 most and HLA-C fewest, TCR association rates differed between HLA loci in a later analysis. Trimming of TCR beta V- and J-genes showed a link, identified in a later analysis, to a missense DCLRE1C variant.

The clonotype comes from a boy aged 2 to 10 in good health and CMV-seronegative. J is TRBJ2-7 and V is TRBV25-1; 12 nucleotides agree with TRBD1. The specimen was PBMCs. The DNA of the CDR3 is TGTGCCAGCAGTGACTCGGGACAGGGGGCGCAATCGGAGCAGTACTTC. Translating gives CASSDSGQGAQSEQYF.